Each of the 29 T cell receptor beta chains below was sequenced from the same sample in a study of OX40 agonist ivuxolimab in advanced cancers. The repertoire was sequenced with immunoSEQ multiplex PCR; TCRdb's copy has only in-frame clones and lacks some. The sample has about 68,000 clones; roughly 88% are singletons. This sample comprised CD4+ or CD8+ T cells sorted from blood, obtained in a trial of the OX40 agonist ivuxolimab. The receptors here all came from an adult with an advanced solid tumor such as melanoma, head and neck, liver or kidney cancer.

This clone is a singleton in its sample. The chain uses TRBV28 and TRBJ2-5; 10 nucleotides agree with TRBD1. The V gene's germline CDR1 is MDHEN and CDR2 SYDVKM. The CDR3 spans 18 residues. After removal of 5 bases from V and 5 bases from J, the junction contained 17 bases not matched to a gene. The CDR3 region has the DNA TGTGCCAGCAGTCCGAGCCGGGGACGGGACAGGGGTGGCGAGACCCAGTACTTC. It specifies CASSPSRGRDRGGETQYF.

The chain employs TRBV5-1 and TRBJ1-4, with D hard to call. The CDR3 sequence is 16 residues long. Trimming removed 4 bases at V and 3 bases at J, with 16 bases between. CDR1 and CDR2 (germline): SGHRS, YFSETQ. The CDR3: CASSLAQIMPNEKLFF. DNA of the CDR3: TGCGCCAGCAGCCTGGCCCAGATCATGCCTAATGAAAAACTGTTTTTT.

As to this clone: Additional DNA sequences in this sample encode the identical CDR3. The chain joins TRBV5-1 to TRBJ2-3, with 10 nucleotides matching TRBD2. Germline V CDR1 and CDR2: SGHRS, YFSETQ. J lost 5 bases, V lost 0 bases, and 6 bases had no gene match. The length of the CDR3 is 16 residues. CDR3 loop: CASSLESGRARDTQYF. CDR3 DNA sequence: TGCGCCAGCAGCTTGGAGAGCGGGAGGGCCAGAGATACGCAGTATTTT.

The chain recombines TRBV5-4 with TRBJ2-5; 10 bases map to TRBD2. The trim removed 4 bases at V and 5 bases at J, leaving 8 bases unmatched. CDR1 and CDR2 from the germline V gene are SGHNT and YYREEE (reference sequence). This CDR3 comprises 15 residues. Here the CDR3 DNA reads TGTGCCAGCAGCCCGGGGGGACTAGCGATGGAGACCCAGTACTTC. Translation gives CASSPGGLAMETQYF.

The CDR3 loop reads CATSREWDRAQETQYF. The CDR3 bases are TGTGCCACCAGCAGAGAGTGGGACAGGGCGCAAGAGACCCAGTACTTC. The V call is TRBV15, the J call TRBJ2-5; 9 nucleotides agree with TRBD1. The CDR3 covers 16 residues. Trimming at V came to 0 bases and at J to 2 bases, leaving 4 bases not matched to a gene. The germline V gene encodes CDR1 LNHNV and CDR2 YYDKDF (reference sequence).

This clone was observed a single time. The V call is TRBV7-2, the J call TRBJ2-1, with D uncertain. Germline-derived CDR1 and CDR2 are SGHTA and FQGNSA. The V and J ends lost 5 bases and 0 bases respectively, with 8 bases between them. The CDR3 length is 14 residues. In DNA form, the CDR3 reads TGTGCCAGCAGCCACAGAGGCTCCTACAATGAGCAGTTCTTC. Amino acid sequence: CASSHRGSYNEQFF.

This clone was recorded only once. The rearrangement joins TRBV6-5 to TRBJ2-5, with 8 bases fitting TRBD2. The CDR3 has 12 amino acids. V was pared by 6 bases and J by 7 bases, with 4 bases of the junction left unmatched. Germline assignment: CDR1 MNHEY and CDR2 SVGAGI. The CDR3 sequence: CASRSGGGTQYF. The DNA of the CDR3 is TGTGCCAGCAGGTCGGGAGGGGGGACCCAGTACTTC.

V is TRBV4-3 and J is TRBJ2-7, with TRBD1 as a possible D gene (6 bases). This CDR3 is 15 amino acids long. The V end lost 2 bases, the J end lost 2 bases, and 13 bases lay between the germline ends. CDR1 LGHNA and CDR2 YSLEER come from the germline V gene. The DNA of the CDR3 is TGCGCCAGCAGCCAATTACAGGGAGACGCCTACGAGCAGTACTTC. Protein sequence: CASSQLQGDAYEQYF.

The rearrangement uses TRBV27 and TRBJ2-3, with 9 nucleotides matching TRBD2. The length of the CDR3 is 24 residues. Trimming removed 1 base from V and 5 bases from J; junction bases left unmatched: 31. Germline V gene lookup returns CDR1 MNHEY and CDR2 SMNVEV (reference sequence). As DNA, the CDR3 is TGTGCCAGCAGTTTATTCGTTCGGCCCGTGGTGGGGAGGGCTAGCGGGGACCCCTTAGATACGCAGTATTTT. The encoded protein is CASSLFVRPVVGRASGDPLDTQYF.

This chain uses TRBV18 with TRBJ2-3; unclear D gene. Trimming stripped 5 bases from V and 10 bases from J, with 13 bases between. This CDR3 contains 12 residues. The germline CDR1 and CDR2 sequences are KGHSH and LQKENI. This CDR3 is CASSIDTGSQYF. CDR3 DNA sequence: TGTGCCAGCTCAATCGACACTGGATCGCAGTATTTT.

The chain links TRBV6-5 to TRBJ2-4; D call uncertain. Germline V gene sequence: CDR1 MNHEY, CDR2 SVGAGI. The CDR3 has 13 amino acids. Trimming took 7 bases from V and 3 from J, leaving 10 bases between them. The CDR3 DNA is TGTGCCAGCAAGGCTTGGGACAAAAACATTCAGTACTTC. Translation: CASKAWDKNIQYF.

The chain employs TRBV27 and TRBJ2-1, with a weak D call TRBD2 (6 bases). This CDR3 has 19 amino acids. Per germline, CDR1 MNHEY and CDR2 SMNVEV (reference sequence). Trimming removed 5 bases from V and 0 bases from J, with 23 bases in between. CDR3 loop: CASSPDPRKRASSYNEQFF. DNA for the CDR3: TGTGCCAGCAGTCCCGACCCTCGAAAGCGGGCGAGCTCCTACAATGAGCAGTTCTTC.

The V gene is TRBV5-1, the J gene TRBJ2-7, with 12 bases aligning to TRBD1. The length of the CDR3 is 14 residues. V was pared by 4 bases and J by 5 bases, with 4 bases of the junction left unmatched. Germline CDR1 reads SGHRS; CDR2 reads YFSETQ. The CDR3 loop is CASSPGTGGDEQYF. As DNA, the CDR3 is TGCGCCAGCAGCCCCGGGACAGGGGGCGACGAGCAGTACTTC.

The chain couples TRBV18 to TRBJ2-5; no definite D call. This CDR3 comprises 14 residues. The V gene's germline CDR1 is KGHSH and CDR2 LQKENI. V gave up 3 bases and J gave up 2 bases, with 10 bases separating them. CDR3 nucleotide sequence: TGTGCCAGCTCACCTCCAGACACACAAGAGACCCAGTACTTC. Amino acid sequence: CASSPPDTQETQYF.

This clone appeared a few times. V usage is TRBV6-5 and J usage is TRBJ1-1; no firm D call. Between the trimmed V and J ends, which lost 5 bases and 3 bases, there was a span of 10 bases. In germline, CDR1 is MNHEY, CDR2 SVGAGI. The CDR3 extends over 13 amino acids. In DNA, the CDR3 is TGTGCCAGCAGTAAGGTGTGGGACACTGAAGCTTTCTTT. Amino acids: CASSKVWDTEAFF.

This clone was seen a few times. The CDR3 nucleotides are TGCGCCAGCAGCCATAAGACGGGGGGGACTGCTGAAGCTTTCTTT. Its protein is CASSHKTGGTAEAFF. The rearrangement joins TRBV4-3 to TRBJ1-1; possible D gene TRBD1, 5 bases. CDR1 is LGHNA, CDR2 YSLEER, per germline. V was cut by 3 bases and J by 6 bases, with 17 bases left in between. CDR3 length equals 15 residues.

V usage is TRBV10-3 and J usage is TRBJ2-1, with 7 bases fitting TRBD1. The V gene end was trimmed by 6 bases and the J gene end by 3 bases; junction bases not matched to a gene: 2. From germline, CDR1 is ENHRY and CDR2 SYGVKD. There are 13 residues in the CDR3. In DNA, the CDR3 is TGTGCCATCAGCCGGGACAGCTACAATGAGCAGTTCTTC. Its translation is CAISRDSYNEQFF.

The chain employs TRBV5-1 and TRBJ2-5, with 11 nucleotides matching TRBD2. The CDR3 length is 14 residues. CDR1 and CDR2 (germline): SGHRS, YFSETQ. The trim removed 6 bases at V and 4 bases at J, leaving 5 bases unmatched. The chain's CDR3 is CASTTSGRGETQYF. CDR3 coding DNA: TGCGCCAGCACCACTAGCGGGAGAGGAGAGACCCAGTACTTC.

The table lists this clone with a few counts. The V and J genes are TRBV6-5 and TRBJ2-2; no clear D gene. The germline gives CDR1 MNHEY, CDR2 SVGAGI. V lost 2 bases and J 5 bases, leaving 6 bases between the germline ends. CDR3 size: 13 residues. The CDR3 nucleotides are TGTGCCAGCAGTTACACCCAAACCGGGGAGCTGTTTTTT. Translation: CASSYTQTGELFF.

J is TRBJ2-7 and V is TRBV7-2, with D unresolved. Between the trimmed V and J ends, which lost 1 base and 0 bases, there was a span of 7 bases. This CDR3 is 14 amino acids long. CDR1 and CDR2 (germline): SGHTA, FQGNSA. The CDR3 bases are TGTGCCAGCAGCTTAGATAGGAACTCCTACGAGCAGTACTTC. Translating it yields CASSLDRNSYEQYF.

The CDR3, as DNA: TGTGCCAGCAGCCTTGGGGGGACAGGGGGCACTGAAGCTTTCTTT. As protein: CASSLGGTGGTEAFF. The genes are TRBV9 and TRBJ1-1; 11 nucleotides align to TRBD1. Germline trimming cut 4 bases from V and 4 bases from J; bases unmatched to any gene: 6. The CDR3 consists of 15 residues. Per the germline V gene, CDR1 is SGDLS and CDR2 is YYNGEE.

The chain employs TRBV6-1 and TRBJ2-2, with TRBD1 matching over 7 bases. The V and J ends lost 5 bases and 7 bases, in that order; junction bases with no gene match: 7. From germline, CDR1 is MNHNS and CDR2 SASEGT. This CDR3 contains 14 residues. CDR3 amino acids: CASSSTGDSGELFF. In DNA form, the CDR3 reads TGTGCCAGCAGTAGCACAGGGGATAGCGGGGAGCTGTTTTTT.

The gene calls are TRBV5-8 and TRBJ2-7, with a tentative D call TRBD2 (5 bases). Germline V gene sequence: CDR1 SGHTS, CDR2 YDEGEE. Trimming shortened V by 3 bases and J by 2 bases, and 12 bases separated the two germline ends. The CDR3 spans 14 residues. For the CDR3, the DNA is TGTGCCAGCAGCTCGCCCGGGGTTACCTACGAGCAGTACTTC. Protein: CASSSPGVTYEQYF.

The chain recombines TRBV21-1 with TRBJ2-5; the listed D gene, TRBD2, was not tested against the DNA. TRBV21-1 is a pseudogene segment. The CDR3 contains 19 residues. The CDR3 is CASSKRIVGGPDPQETQYF. CDR3 DNA: TGTGCCAGCAGCAAAAGGATCGTCGGCGGGCCCGACCCGCAAGAAACCCAGTACTTC.

The chain links TRBV19 to TRBJ2-1, with 11 bases that match TRBD2. The CDR3 has 16 amino acids. V lost 4 bases to trimming and J lost 7 bases; unmatched junction nucleotides: 9. Germline loops: CDR1 LNHDA, CDR2 SQIVND (reference sequence). The CDR3 DNA sequence: TGTGCCAGTAGTAGGCTAGCGGGAGGCTCCCCAAATGAGCAGTTCTTC. This codes for CASSRLAGGSPNEQFF.

This clone has more than one count but fewer than ten. The V call is TRBV29-1, the J call TRBJ1-3; 7 bases match TRBD1. The CDR3 sequence is 14 residues long. The ends lost 8 bases at V and 0 bases at J; junction bases unmatched: 7. Germline assignment: CDR1 SQVTM and CDR2 ANQGSEA. CDR3 sequence (DNA): TGCAGCACCTTGACAGGGAACTCTGGAAACACCATATATTTT. It yields the protein CSTLTGNSGNTIYF.

Turning to this clone: The sample holds other DNA sequences that translate to the same CDR3. CDR3 in DNA: TGTGCCAGCAGTTTAGGGACAGCATATGGCTACACCTTC. This sequence encodes CASSLGTAYGYTF. The V and J genes are TRBV27 and TRBJ1-2; TRBD1 matches at 7 bases. The germline V gene has CDR1 MNHEY and CDR2 SMNVEV (reference sequence). The CDR3 contains 13 residues. V gave up 2 bases and J gave up 5 bases; unmatched junction bases: 2.

By sample share, this clone is medium-sized. V and J are TRBV28 and TRBJ1-5; D unresolved. Per germline, CDR1 MDHEN and CDR2 SYDVKM. Trimming removed 5 bases from V and 11 bases from J, with 13 bases in between. This CDR3 region has 12 residues. The CDR3 nucleotides are TGTGCCAGCAGTCCCTCGTCTCGCGCCCAGCATTTT. Amino acids: CASSPSSRAQHF. The full variable domain, in which reference TRBV28 and TRBJ1-5 provide the parts outside the CDR3, is DVKVTQSSRYLVKRTGEKVFLECVQDMDHENMFWYRQDPGLGLRLIYFSYDVKMKEKGDIPEGYSVSREKKERFSLILESASTNQTSMYLCASSPSSRAQHFGDGTRLSIL.

The rearrangement links TRBV4-3 to TRBJ2-1, with 7 nucleotides matching TRBD1. V lost 1 base and J lost 0; bases outside the gene matches: 9. The length of the CDR3 is 18 residues. Germline V gene lookup returns CDR1 LGHNA and CDR2 YSLEER. The CDR3 DNA reads as TGCGCCAGCAGCCAAGGAGGGCTGGGACAGCGCTCCTACAATGAGCAGTTCTTC. Protein: CASSQGGLGQRSYNEQFF.